Reported below is one T cell receptor beta chain. These data originate in a study of CD8+ T cells in alopecia areata. Sequencing used cDNA as its template, made by extracting RNA and reverse transcribing it. Here immunoSEQ multiplex PCR was the method, and the copy in TCRdb shows in-frame clones only, minus some. Of 130,000 to 150,000 clones in the sample, around 87% are singletons; the top ten hold more than 13%. Per the germline V gene, CDR1 is SGHDN and CDR2 is FVKESK. CDR3 size: 14 residues. With V trimmed by 0 bases and J by 8 bases, 3 bases remained unmatched. Here the sequenced sample was CD8+ T cells sorted from blood, taken at week 0. This clonotype was obtained from a human donor with alopecia areata. V gene TRBV14 combines with J gene TRBJ1-4, with 7 nucleotides matching TRBD1. CDR3 loop: CASSQETGMEKLFF. The CDR3 DNA is TGTGCCAGCAGCCAAGAGACAGGGATGGAAAAACTGTTTTTT.